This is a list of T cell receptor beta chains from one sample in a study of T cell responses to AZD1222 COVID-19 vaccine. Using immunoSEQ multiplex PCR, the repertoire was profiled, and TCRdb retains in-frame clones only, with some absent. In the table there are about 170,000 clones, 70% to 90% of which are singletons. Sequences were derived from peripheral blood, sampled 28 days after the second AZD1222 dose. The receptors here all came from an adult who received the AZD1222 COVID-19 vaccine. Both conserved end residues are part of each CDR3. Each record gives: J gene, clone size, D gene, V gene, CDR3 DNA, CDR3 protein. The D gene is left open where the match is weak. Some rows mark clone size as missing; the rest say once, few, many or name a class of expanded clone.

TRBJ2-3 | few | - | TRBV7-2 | TGTGCCAGCAGCTCCGGAAGTACAGATACGCAGTATTTT | CASSSGSTDTQYF
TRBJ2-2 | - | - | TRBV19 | TGTGCCAGTAAGAACGGCGGGGAGCTGTTTTTT | CASKNGGELFF
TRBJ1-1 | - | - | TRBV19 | TGTGCCAGTATCTCCCCGGGTAGGCCGGTCGGCACTGAAGCTTTCTTT | CASISPGRPVGTEAFF
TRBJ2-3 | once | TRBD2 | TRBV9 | TGTGCCAGCAGCGTTTCTAGCGGGGGACTCACAGATACGCAGTATTTT | CASSVSSGGLTDTQYF
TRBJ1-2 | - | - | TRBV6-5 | TGTGCCAGCAGTTACCCTATAGCAGGCTATGGCTACACCTTC | CASSYPIAGYGYTF
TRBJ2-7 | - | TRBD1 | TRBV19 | TGTGCCAGTAGTAGCGTCCGGGACAGGGGGCTTTACGAGCAGTACTTC | CASSSVRDRGLYEQYF
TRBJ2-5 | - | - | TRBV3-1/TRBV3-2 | TGTGCCAGCAGCCAAGACATGGGGCGAGAGACCCAGTACTTC | CASSQDMGRETQYF
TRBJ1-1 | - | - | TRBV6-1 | TGTGCCAGCAGTGAAGCTTCCCGGGGTCAAGCTTTCTTT | CASSEASRGQAFF
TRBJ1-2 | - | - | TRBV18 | TGTGCCAGCTCACCACGGTATGCAGGAGCTGCCTATGGCTACACCTTC | CASSPRYAGAAYGYTF
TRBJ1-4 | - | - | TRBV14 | TGTGCCAGCAGGCGGGGCTTCGGGGCTAATGAAAAACTGTTTTTT | CASRRGFGANEKLFF
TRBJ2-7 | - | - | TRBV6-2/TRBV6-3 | TGTGCCAGCAGTTACTCCGGGGCCACCAACTCCTACGAGCAGTACTTC | CASSYSGATNSYEQYF
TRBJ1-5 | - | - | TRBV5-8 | TGTGCCAGCAGCTCTTCCGGACTGAGGAATCAGCCCCAGCATTTT | CASSSSGLRNQPQHF
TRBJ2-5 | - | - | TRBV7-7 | TGTGCCAGCAGCCAACTAGGAGCCGGGGGAGAGACCCAGTACTTC | CASSQLGAGGETQYF
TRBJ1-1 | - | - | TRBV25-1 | TGTGCCAGCAGTGAATCGAGGGGGTTCGCTTTCTTT | CASSESRGFAFF
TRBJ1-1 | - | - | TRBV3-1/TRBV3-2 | TGTGCCAGCAGCCCTTTGAACACTGAAGCTTTCTTT | CASSPLNTEAFF
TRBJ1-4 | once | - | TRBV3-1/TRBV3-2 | TGTGCCAGCAGCCGACAGAATGAAAAACTGTTTTTT | CASSRQNEKLFF
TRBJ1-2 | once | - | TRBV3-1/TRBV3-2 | TGTGCCAGCAGCCAAGGAGGAAGCCCACGCTATGGCTACACCTTC | CASSQGGSPRYGYTF
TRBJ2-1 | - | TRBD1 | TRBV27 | TGTGCCAGCAGTTTATCAAAAGGGACAGGGGGCCTTGAGCAGTTCTTC | CASSLSKGTGGLEQFF
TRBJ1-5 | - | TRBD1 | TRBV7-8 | TGTGCCAGCAGCCGAGGCAGGGGGCTAAATCAGCCCCAGCATTTT | CASSRGRGLNQPQHF
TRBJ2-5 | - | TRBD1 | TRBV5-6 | TGTGCCAGCAGCTCCGGAAGGGGGCGCCGGGAGACCCAGTACTTC | CASSSGRGRRETQYF
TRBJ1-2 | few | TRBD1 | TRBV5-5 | TGTGCCAGCAGCCGGGGGGACAGTTATGGCTACACCTTC | CASSRGDSYGYTF
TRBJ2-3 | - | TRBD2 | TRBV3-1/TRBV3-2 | TGTGCCAGCAGCCAAGACGGCGGGGGGCCATACACAGATACGCAGTATTTT | CASSQDGGGPYTDTQYF
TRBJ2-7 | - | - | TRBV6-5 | TGTGCCAGCAGGTACTACGAGCAGTACTTC | CASRYYEQYF
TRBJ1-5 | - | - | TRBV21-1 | TGTGCCAGCAGCAAAAATGGGGTCCGACAGGGGGGGAATCAGCCCCAGCATTTT | CASSKNGVRQGGNQPQHF
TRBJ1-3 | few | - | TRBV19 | TGTGCCAGTAGTATAGGCTGGATATGGGACCTAAAGGAGAGGGCAACTGGAAACACCATATATTTT | CASSIGWIWDLKERATGNTIYF
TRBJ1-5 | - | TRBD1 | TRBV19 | TGTGCCAGTAGCCAAAATTGGGACAGTCGTCAGCCCCAGCATTTT | CASSQNWDSRQPQHF
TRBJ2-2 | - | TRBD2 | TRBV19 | TGTGCCAGTAGTATCCTCCCCCTAGCGGGGGGCCGCACCGGGGAGCTGTTTTTT | CASSILPLAGGRTGELFF